This T cell receptor beta chain emerged from a study of blood T cell repertoires in COVID-19. Method: immunoSEQ multiplex PCR; TCRdb's copy keeps in-frame clones and lacks some. The data show roughly 16,000 clones, approximately 88% seen once. Germline V gene data show CDR1 as SGHTA and CDR2 as FQGTGA. V dropped 5 bases and J dropped 1; count of bases not matched to a gene: 6. CDR3 length: 15 residues. Enrollment of patients from Seattle took place during active infection, with longitudinal follow-up. The clonotype was recovered from a woman over 75 with COVID-19, enrolled during active disease. V usage is TRBV7-3 and J usage is TRBJ1-1; the match to TRBD1 covers 8 bases. Material: peripheral blood. The CDR3 reads CASSGQGLPNTEAFF. DNA for the CDR3: TGTGCCAGCAGCGGACAGGGTCTCCCGAACACTGAAGCTTTCTTT.